The 15 T cell receptor beta chains below all came from one sample that was sequenced in a study of shared clonotypes between healthy human individuals. Clones were read by immunoSEQ multiplex PCR, and TCRdb kept only the in-frame ones, dropping some. The sample lists about 2,500,000 clones, about 92% occurring once. Specimen: naive CD4+ T cells sorted from blood. Documented subset: CD45RA+ positively selected. The source is a man between 18 and 35 years old in good health.

V is TRBV4-1 and J is TRBJ2-5; a weak D match, TRBD2 (6 bases). Germline V lookup: CDR1 MGHRA, CDR2 YSYEKL. The CDR3 extends over 16 amino acids. V was clipped by 3 bases and J by 2 bases, with 16 bases between them. The CDR3 DNA reads TGCGCCAGCAGCCAGGTTCTAAGGACTACGCAAGAGACCCAGTACTTC. Encoded protein: CASSQVLRTTQETQYF.

The J gene is TRBJ2-1, the V gene TRBV6-1, with D tentatively TRBD2 (7 bases). V was trimmed by 10 bases and J by 4 bases, leaving 17 bases between them. Germline V gene lookup returns CDR1 MNHNS and CDR2 SASEGT. The CDR3 contains 14 residues. CDR3 coding DNA: TGTGCCATTAAAGGGGGGGGTTATTACAATGAGCAGTTCTTC. Translated, it gives CAIKGGGYYNEQFF.

This chain uses TRBV6-5 with TRBJ2-5, with a possible D match to TRBD1 (6 bases). This CDR3 is built from 15 residues. The V and J ends lost 2 bases and 2 bases respectively, with 12 bases between them. CDR1 and CDR2 from the germline V gene are MNHEY and SVGAGI. This chain's CDR3 is CASSYASTGQETQYF. CDR3 DNA: TGTGCCAGCAGTTACGCGTCTACAGGGCAAGAGACCCAGTACTTC.

This chain connects TRBV7-9 to TRBJ2-1; D is unclear. Looked up from germline, CDR1 is SEHNR and CDR2 is FQNEAQ (reference sequence). V was cut by 3 bases and J by 7 bases, with 10 bases left in between. The CDR3 extends over 13 amino acids. The CDR3 loop is CASSFLVRNEQFF. The CDR3 DNA is TGTGCCAGCAGCTTCTTAGTTCGGAATGAGCAGTTCTTC. The whole variable domain, filled in from reference TRBV7-9 and TRBJ2-1, reads DTGVSQNPRHKITKRGQNVTFRCDPISEHNRLYWYRQTLGQGPEFLTYFQNEAQLEKSRLLSDRFSAERPKGSFSTLEIQRTEQGDSAMYLCASSFLVRNEQFFGPGTRLTVL.

This rearrangement joins TRBV27 to TRBJ2-3; D is perhaps TRBD1 (5 bases). Trimming left V 3 bases short and J 0 bases short, with 7 bases between. The length of the CDR3 is 14 residues. Germline V CDR1 and CDR2: MNHEY, SMNVEV (reference sequence). In nucleotides, the CDR3 is TGTGCCAGCAGTTTCCAGGGAAGCACAGATACGCAGTATTTT. It is translated as CASSFQGSTDTQYF.

The rearrangement joins TRBV9 to TRBJ1-1; 7 positions agree with TRBD1. This CDR3 is 15 amino acids long. Per germline, CDR1 SGDLS and CDR2 YYNGEE. V shed 3 bases, J shed 7 bases, and the junction held 12 bases outside the gene matches. CDR3 DNA sequence: TGTGCCAGCAGCGCCCGGGTACAGGGGTTGAGTGAAGCTTTCTTT. Its protein is CASSARVQGLSEAFF. Complete variable domain (other parts from reference TRBV9 and TRBJ1-1): DSGVTQTPKHLITATGQRVTLRCSPRSGDLSVYWYQQSLDQGLQFLIQYYNGEERAKGNILERFSAQQFPDLHSELNLSSLELGDSALYFCASSARVQGLSEAFFGQGTRLTVV.

CDR3 protein: CATSRGSGSSNEQFF. The CDR3 coding sequence is TGTGCCACCAGCAGAGGGAGCGGGAGCTCCAATGAGCAGTTCTTC. The chain combines TRBV15 with TRBJ2-1; 8 nucleotides line up with TRBD2. Germline values: CDR1 LNHNV, CDR2 YYDKDF (reference sequence). The CDR3 runs 15 residues. The V and J ends lost 1 base and 6 bases, in that order; junction bases with no gene match: 5.

CDR3 sequence: CASSSGLASYYNEQFF. DNA for the CDR3: TGTGCCAGCAGCTCAGGACTAGCGAGTTACTACAATGAGCAGTTCTTC. V is TRBV11-2 and J is TRBJ2-1; 9 bases map to TRBD2. The CDR3 spans 16 residues. Trimming removed 4 bases from V and 3 bases from J; junction bases left unmatched: 7. In germline, CDR1 is SGHAT, CDR2 FQNNGV.

The chain carries TRBV7-2 and TRBJ2-1, with TRBD1 as a possible D gene (5 bases). The CDR3 contains 15 residues. The germline CDR1 and CDR2 sequences are SGHTA and FQGNSA. V lost 5 bases and J 0 bases, leaving 11 bases between the germline ends. The chain's CDR3 is CASSTGAVSYNEQFF. The CDR3 coding sequence is TGTGCCAGCAGCACTGGGGCGGTCTCCTACAATGAGCAGTTCTTC.

CDR3 DNA sequence: TGTGCCACCAGCAGAGCCCGGGACATAGGGGTTGAAAAACTGTTTTTT. As protein: CATSRARDIGVEKLFF. This chain connects TRBV15 to TRBJ1-4; perhaps TRBD1 as D (6 bases). The CDR3 is 16 amino acids. CDR1 LNHNV and CDR2 YYDKDF come from the germline V gene (reference sequence). Trimming pared 1 base from V and 7 bases from J, leaving 16 bases between.

The chain combines TRBV5-1 with TRBJ2-1, with 8 bases identical to TRBD1. The length of the CDR3 is 17 residues. From germline, CDR1 is SGHRS and CDR2 YFSETQ. V lost 0 bases to trimming and J lost 0 bases; unmatched junction nucleotides: 5. CDR3: CASSLVQGGSSYNEQFF. Written as DNA, the CDR3 is TGCGCCAGCAGCTTGGTACAGGGGGGTAGCTCCTACAATGAGCAGTTCTTC.

CDR3 DNA: TGTGCCAGCAGCGACGGCAGAAACTATGGCTACACCTTC. Encoded protein: CASSDGRNYGYTF. The V gene is TRBV21-1, the J gene TRBJ1-2. TRBV21-1 is an annotated pseudogene. This CDR3 comprises 13 residues.

The J gene is TRBJ2-2, the V gene TRBV7-2; possibly TRBD2 for D (6 bases). V lost 3 bases to trimming and J lost 6 bases, with 17 bases between them. The CDR3 length is 16 residues. CDR1 and CDR2 (germline): SGHTA, FQGNSA. As DNA, the CDR3 is TGTGCCAGCAGCTTCGGACGGGGGTCGATCGCCGGGGAGCTGTTTTTT. Amino acids: CASSFGRGSIAGELFF.

With regard to this clone: Different DNA sequences within this sample yield the same CDR3. V usage is TRBV28 and J usage is TRBJ1-5, with TRBD1 as a possible D gene (6 bases). The V end lost 4 bases, the J end lost 0 bases, and 10 bases lay between the germline ends. The CDR3 is 15 residues long. CDR1 and CDR2 (germline): MDHEN, SYDVKM. CDR3 in amino acids: CASSSDRYSNQPQHF. CDR3 coding DNA: TGTGCCAGCAGTTCTGACAGGTATAGCAATCAGCCCCAGCATTTT.

In DNA, the CDR3 is TGTGCCAGCGACACCTCTAGCACAGATACGCAGTATTTT. It yields the protein CASDTSSTDTQYF. This rearrangement joins TRBV28 to TRBJ2-3; no clear D gene. Per the germline V gene, CDR1 is MDHEN and CDR2 is SYDVKM. V was clipped by 8 bases and J by 0 bases, with 9 bases between them. This CDR3 spans 13 amino acids.